This T cell receptor beta chain stems from a study of T cell changes during pregnancy in multiple sclerosis. Sequencing used immunoSEQ multiplex PCR; TCRdb keeps in-frame clones, though not all of them. Altogether 100,000 to 150,000 clones are present, over 85% being singletons, with the ten largest covering less than 7.5%. The CDR3 sequence is 15 residues long. The germline CDR1 and CDR2 sequences are SGDLS and YYNGEE. V was shortened by 0 bases and J by 3 bases, with 12 bases between the two germline ends. The sample consisted of peripheral blood, taken before pregnancy. The chain combines TRBV9 with TRBJ1-1; no firm D call. The receptor was isolated from a female donor with multiple sclerosis, enrolled in a pregnancy study. The CDR3: CASSVEMSGDTEAFF. CDR3 nucleotides: TGTGCCAGCAGCGTAGAAATGTCCGGGGACACTGAAGCTTTCTTT. Using reference TRBV9 and TRBJ1-1 for the parts outside the CDR3, the full variable domain is DSGVTQTPKHLITATGQRVTLRCSPRSGDLSVYWYQQSLDQGLQFLIQYYNGEERAKGNILERFSAQQFPDLHSELNLSSLELGDSALYFCASSVEMSGDTEAFFGQGTRLTVV.